Below are 24 T cell receptor beta chains sequenced from a single sample in a study of shared clonotypes between healthy human individuals. CD8 cells regarded as naive lacked CD45RO, were positively chosen for CCR7, and omitted terminally differentiated effector memory CD45RA+ cells. This table comes from immunoSEQ multiplex PCR, and its TCRdb copy is limited to in-frame clones, with some not included. Among around 600,000 clones listed, roughly 96% were seen once. The sequenced material came from naive CD8+ T cells sorted from blood. The receptor set was obtained from a woman aged 25 to 39 in good health.

On this clone itself: This may be a read error: a much more frequent sequence differs by one nucleotide. The same CDR3 is also encoded by other DNA sequences in this sample. The chain has TRBV7-9 and TRBJ1-1; no reliable D call. Germline CDR1 and CDR2: SEHNR and FQNEAQ (reference sequence). This CDR3 spans 11 amino acids. V lost 3 bases and J lost 5, with 4 bases in between. In nucleotides, the CDR3 is TGTGCCAGCAGCTTTGGGACTGAAGCTTTCTTT. This gives the protein CASSFGTEAFF.

The chain links TRBV28 to TRBJ2-5; TRBD2 matches 7 bases. The J call may be faulty, since TRBJ2-7 better matches the DNA end. There are 16 residues in the CDR3. Germline V CDR1 and CDR2: MDHEN, SYDVKM. This CDR3 reads CASSSLGGRPFYEQYF. The DNA for the CDR3 is TGTGCCAGCAGTTCCCTTGGCGGGAGACCGTTTTACGAGCAGTACTTC.

The V and J genes are TRBV6-1 and TRBJ2-7; 8 positions agree with TRBD1. Germline V gene data show CDR1 as MNHNS and CDR2 as SASEGT. Germline trimming cut 2 bases from V and 2 bases from J; bases unmatched to any gene: 2. This CDR3 is 14 amino acids long. CDR3 residues: CASSEQGAPYEQYF. DNA for the CDR3: TGTGCCAGCAGTGAACAGGGGGCCCCCTACGAGCAGTACTTC.

The rearrangement uses TRBV7-2 and TRBJ2-1; 7 bases map to TRBD2. There are 17 residues in the CDR3. The V gene end was trimmed by 4 bases and the J gene end by 0 bases; junction bases not matched to a gene: 9. The germline V gene has CDR1 SGHTA and CDR2 FQGNSA. CDR3 amino acids: CASSSSSGVSSYNEQFF. In nucleotides, the CDR3 is TGTGCCAGCAGCTCATCAAGCGGGGTAAGCTCCTACAATGAGCAGTTCTTC.

The chain combines TRBV5-6 with TRBJ1-2; no definite D call. Trimming removed 5 bases at V and 6 bases at J, with 11 bases between. CDR3 size: 12 residues. CDR1 and CDR2 (germline): SGHDT, YYEEEE. This CDR3 is CASSRTGDGYTF. CDR3 nucleotide sequence: TGTGCCAGCAGTCGGACCGGAGATGGCTACACCTTC.

V usage is TRBV5-1 and J usage is TRBJ2-3; 7 bases match TRBD2. Germline trimming cut 3 bases from V and 0 bases from J; bases unmatched to any gene: 10. CDR3 length: 17 amino acids. CDR1 and CDR2 (germline): SGHRS, YFSETQ. The DNA for the CDR3 is TGCGCCAGCAGCTGGTCTAGCGGAACGACTAGCACAGATACGCAGTATTTT. Translating gives CASSWSSGTTSTDTQYF. Using reference TRBV5-1 and TRBJ2-3 for the parts outside the CDR3, the full variable domain is KAGVTQTPRYLIKTRGQQVTLSCSPISGHRSVSWYQQTPGQGLQFLFEYFSETQRNKGNFPGRFSGRQFSNSRSEMNVSTLELGDSALYLCASSWSSGTTSTDTQYFGPGTRLTVL.

The chain links TRBV2 to TRBJ2-7; TRBD2 matches 7 bases. CDR3 length: 14 amino acids. The V gene end was trimmed by 4 bases and the J gene end by 4 bases; junction bases not matched to a gene: 7. CDR1 and CDR2 (germline): SNHLY, FYNNEI. As DNA, the CDR3 is TGTGCCAGCAGTGGGTGGCGGGAGCGGTACGAGCAGTACTTC. It encodes CASSGWRERYEQYF.

The chain uses TRBV7-9 and TRBJ2-7; D is uncertain. The ends were cut back, 5 bases at V and 5 bases at J, with 10 bases in the middle. Per the germline V gene, CDR1 is SEHNR and CDR2 is FQNEAQ (reference sequence). The CDR3 extends over 12 amino acids. CDR3 sequence (DNA): TGTGCCAGCAGCCCCAACCGACACGAGCAGTACTTC. Protein product: CASSPNRHEQYF.

The rearrangement joins TRBV10-3 to TRBJ1-3, with D perhaps TRBD1 (5 bases). The V end lost 3 bases, the J end lost 0 bases, and 12 bases lay between the germline ends. Germline values: CDR1 ENHRY, CDR2 SYGVKD. This CDR3 has 16 residues. The CDR3 DNA follows: TGTGCCATCAGTGAAGGAGGGGAGGGCTCTGGAAACACCATATATTTT. Its translation: CAISEGGEGSGNTIYF.

The J gene is TRBJ1-5, the V gene TRBV2, with 10 bases aligning to TRBD1. The V gene's germline CDR1 is SNHLY and CDR2 FYNNEI. J was trimmed by 7 bases and V by 9 bases; bases with no gene match: 9. The CDR3 loop spans 14 amino acids. CDR3 loop: CARPDRGRKQPQHF. CDR3 nucleotides: TGTGCCAGGCCCGACAGGGGGCGAAAACAGCCCCAGCATTTT.

For the CDR3, the DNA is TGTGCCAGCAGCTTTTGGGGCGGAAACATTCAGTACTTC. It specifies CASSFWGGNIQYF. The chain combines TRBV5-4 with TRBJ2-4, with D possibly matching TRBD1 (5 bases). Trimming took off 2 bases at V and 6 bases at J, with 9 bases between the two ends. The CDR3 runs to 13 residues. CDR1 and CDR2 (germline): SGHNT, YYREEE (reference sequence).

V usage is TRBV27 and J usage is TRBJ2-1; 9 nucleotides match TRBD2. Looked up from germline, CDR1 is MNHEY and CDR2 is SMNVEV (reference sequence). CDR3 length equals 17 residues. V gave up 1 base and J gave up 3 bases; unmatched junction bases: 7. CDR3 in amino acids: CASSLLGLAGLYNEQFF. CDR3 sequence (DNA): TGTGCCAGCAGTTTATTGGGTCTAGCGGGGCTCTACAATGAGCAGTTCTTC.

The gene calls are TRBV4-1 and TRBJ2-3; 14 bases agree with TRBD2. The CDR3 length is 17 residues. The germline gives CDR1 MGHRA, CDR2 YSYEKL. Trimming cost V 4 bases and J 4 bases; bases outside gene matches: 7. The CDR3, as DNA: TGCGCCAGCAGCCCGGGACTAGCGGGAGAAAGGGCAGATACGCAGTATTTT. Protein product: CASSPGLAGERADTQYF.

The chain is built from TRBV6-4 and TRBJ1-1, with D tentatively TRBD1 (5 bases). V was pared by 2 bases and J by 2 bases, with 18 bases between. There are 17 residues in the CDR3. Germline V CDR1 and CDR2: MRHNA, SNTAGT. The CDR3 DNA reads as TGTGCCAGCAGTGACACTTACCCGACTGGGACTAACACTGAAGCTTTCTTT. It encodes CASSDTYPTGTNTEAFF.

To note about this clone: Other nucleotide sequences in the sample specify the same CDR3. This chain links TRBV27 with TRBJ2-7; D is undetermined. There are 13 residues in the CDR3. The germline V gene has CDR1 MNHEY and CDR2 SMNVEV (reference sequence). V gave up 3 bases and J gave up 3 bases, with 9 bases separating them. The CDR3 DNA is TGTGCCAGCAGTTTCGGCCCTGACTACGAGCAGTACTTC. Translated: CASSFGPDYEQYF.

The chain uses TRBV4-1 and TRBJ2-3, with 9 bases aligning to TRBD1. In germline, CDR1 is MGHRA, CDR2 YSYEKL. V lost 0 bases and J lost 5; bases outside the gene matches: 9. The CDR3 has 17 residues. CDR3 sequence (DNA): TGCGCCAGCAGCCAAGATATGGGACAGGGAATAAAAGATACGCAGTATTTT. Residues: CASSQDMGQGIKDTQYF.

The genes are TRBV20-1 and TRBJ2-7, with a weak D call TRBD2 (6 bases). CDR1 is DFQATT, CDR2 SNEGSKA, per germline (reference sequence). CDR3 size: 11 residues. Trimming cost V 4 bases and J 5 bases, with 9 bases left between them. The CDR3 here is CSAKEGDEQYF. The CDR3 nucleotides read TGCAGTGCTAAGGAGGGAGACGAGCAGTACTTC.

The chain uses TRBV9 and TRBJ1-2; D is unresolved. CDR1 is SGDLS and CDR2 is YYNGEE in the germline V gene. With 3 bases removed from V and 8 bases from J, the gap between germline ends came to 11 bases. The CDR3 covers 12 residues. CDR3 amino acids: CASSAGPYGYTF. For the CDR3, the DNA is TGTGCCAGCAGCGCAGGACCTTACGGCTACACCTTC.

The rearrangement joins TRBV6-6 to TRBJ2-7; TRBD1 matches at 10 bases. With 5 bases clipped from V and 2 bases from J, the junction kept 3 bases outside the gene matches. The CDR3 runs to 14 residues. Germline values: CDR1 MNHNY, CDR2 SVGAGI (reference sequence). The CDR3 loop reads CASSGGTGAYEQYF. In nucleotides, the CDR3 is TGTGCCAGCAGTGGGGGGACAGGGGCCTACGAGCAGTACTTC.

The V and J genes are TRBV5-6 and TRBJ1-4; D remains unclear. The V gene lost 0 bases and the J gene lost 0 bases, with 15 bases spanning the gap. The CDR3 is 18 residues long. Germline CDR1 SGHDT, CDR2 YYEEEE. CDR3 amino acids: CASSLEGAITATNEKLFF. Written as DNA, the CDR3 is TGTGCCAGCAGCTTGGAAGGCGCGATCACTGCAACTAATGAAAAACTGTTTTTT.

This clone was observed once. The rearrangement uses TRBV7-9 and TRBJ2-1; D is ambiguous. The CDR3 covers 13 residues. Trimming pared 5 bases from V and 4 bases from J, leaving 9 bases between. Germline CDR1 SEHNR, CDR2 FQNEAQ (reference sequence). As DNA, the CDR3 is TGTGCCAGCAGCGCTCCTAGTTACAATGAGCAGTTCTTC. Amino acids: CASSAPSYNEQFF.

Points on this clone: Other DNA sequences of this sample code for an identical CDR3. V is TRBV27 and J is TRBJ2-1; D not certain. Germline lookup yields CDR1 MNHEY and CDR2 SMNVEV (reference sequence). The V end was cut by 2 bases, the J end by 2 bases, with 10 bases between. CDR3 length: 15 amino acids. The CDR3 DNA reads TGTGCCAGCAGTTTAAGGGCTGCCGCCTACAATGAGCAGTTCTTC. Its translation is CASSLRAAAYNEQFF.

The chain combines TRBV28 with TRBJ2-5; 8 nucleotides match TRBD1. The CDR3 has 13 amino acids. V lost 6 bases and J lost 4; bases outside the gene matches: 4. Germline V lookup: CDR1 MDHEN, CDR2 SYDVKM. CDR3 sequence reads: CASRKQGGETQYF. CDR3 DNA: TGTGCCAGCAGGAAACAGGGGGGAGAGACCCAGTACTTC. Using reference TRBV28 and TRBJ2-5 for the parts outside the CDR3, the full variable domain is DVKVTQSSRYLVKRTGEKVFLECVQDMDHENMFWYRQDPGLGLRLIYFSYDVKMKEKGDIPEGYSVSREKKERFSLILESASTNQTSMYLCASRKQGGETQYFGPGTRLLVL.

This clone was counted a single time. The V and J genes are TRBV5-1 and TRBJ2-7; TRBD2 matches at 11 bases. Germline V CDR1 and CDR2: SGHRS, YFSETQ. The trim removed 0 bases at V and 4 bases at J, leaving 3 bases unmatched. CDR3 length equals 15 residues. As DNA, the CDR3 is TGCGCCAGCAGCTTGGGGTCTAGCGGGAGGTACGAGCAGTACTTC. This codes for CASSLGSSGRYEQYF.